This is a list of T cell receptor beta chains from one sample in a study of T cell changes during pregnancy in multiple sclerosis. Method: immunoSEQ multiplex PCR; TCRdb's copy keeps in-frame clones and lacks some. The sample contains 30,000 to 45,000 clones, about nine tenths of which appear only once. The input for sequencing was CD8+ T cells from peripheral blood mononuclear cells, taken in the second trimester of pregnancy. These receptors were collected from a female donor with multiple sclerosis, enrolled in a pregnancy study. Each CDR3 is given with its conserved first and last residue. D genes are given only for firm matches. Expanded clones get a size class; other rows say once, few or many, or leave the size out.

clone size	V gene	D gene	J gene	CDR3 protein	CDR3 DNA
-	TRBV19	TRBD1	TRBJ1-2	CASSTSGTGGGGYTF	TGTGCCAGTAGTACCTCCGGGACAGGGGGCGGCGGCTACACCTTC
-	TRBV7-9	-	TRBJ2-7	CASSSRDSRIEQYF	TGTGCCAGCAGCTCGCGGGACAGCCGGATTGAGCAGTACTTC
-	TRBV5-6	TRBD1	TRBJ1-1	CASSLRTGEGAFF	TGTGCCAGCAGCTTGAGGACAGGGGAGGGAGCTTTCTTT
-	TRBV27	-	TRBJ2-2	CASGLDTGELFF	TGTGCCAGCGGCCTTGACACCGGGGAGCTGTTTTTT
-	TRBV9	TRBD1	TRBJ2-5	CASSPRQGASETQYF	TGTGCCAGCAGCCCGCGACAGGGGGCATCAGAGACCCAGTACTTC
-	TRBV6-1	-	TRBJ2-7	CASSEYQTESYEQYF	TGTGCCAGCAGTGAATATCAGACAGAATCCTACGAGCAGTACTTC
-	TRBV4-2	TRBD1	TRBJ2-7	CASSQDGTGNYEQYF	TGTGCCAGCAGCCAAGATGGGACAGGGAACTACGAGCAGTACTTC
-	TRBV10-2	TRBD2	TRBJ2-1	CASREGTSGYNEQFF	TGCGCCAGCAGGGAGGGGACTAGCGGCTACAATGAGCAGTTCTTC
-	TRBV5-1	TRBD2	TRBJ2-7	CASRGGIDEQYF	TGCGCCAGCAGGGGGGGGATCGACGAGCAGTACTTC
once	TRBV19	-	TRBJ2-1	CASSIAGSSYNEQFF	TGTGCCAGTAGTATCGCGGGAAGCTCCTACAATGAGCAGTTCTTC
-	TRBV5-6	TRBD1	TRBJ1-4	CASSHGTGRFPNEKLFF	TGTGCCAGCAGCCATGGGACAGGGCGGTTCCCAAATGAAAAACTGTTTTTT
-	TRBV6-1	TRBD1	TRBJ2-7	CASSEAQGQNEYSYEQYF	TGTGCCAGCAGTGAAGCCCAGGGACAGAACGAATACTCCTACGAGCAGTACTTC
-	TRBV27	TRBD2	TRBJ2-3	CASSFLKRESTDTQYF	TGTGCCAGCAGTTTCCTAAAGCGGGAGAGCACAGATACGCAGTATTTT
-	TRBV23-1	-	TRBJ1-1	CASSQSSGHKNTEAFF	TGCGCCAGCAGTCAATCGTCGGGACACAAGAACACTGAAGCTTTCTTT
-	TRBV29-1	-	TRBJ2-7	CSVGGGLTYEQYF	TGCAGCGTTGGGGGGGGCCTTACCTACGAGCAGTACTTC
-	TRBV9	TRBD1	TRBJ1-4	CASSKTGATNEKLFF	TGTGCCAGCAGCAAAACAGGGGCAACTAATGAAAAACTGTTTTTT
-	TRBV4-3	TRBD1	TRBJ2-3	CASSQDPGQGADTQYF	TGCGCCAGCAGCCAAGATCCCGGACAGGGAGCAGATACGCAGTATTTT
-	TRBV4-3	TRBD1	TRBJ2-5	CASSPRDSDQETQYF	TGCGCCAGCAGCCCCCGGGACAGCGACCAAGAGACCCAGTACTTC
-	TRBV4-3	TRBD2	TRBJ2-1	CASSQEGGGAPYNEQFF	TGCGCCAGCAGCCAAGAGGGCGGGGGGGCCCCCTACAATGAGCAGTTCTTC
-	TRBV27	TRBD1	TRBJ1-2	CASSLTRGDGYTF	TGTGCCAGCAGTTTAACCAGGGGGGATGGCTACACCTTC
-	TRBV27	-	TRBJ1-1	CASSLQGLNTEAFF	TGTGCCAGCAGTTTACAGGGTTTGAACACTGAAGCTTTCTTT
many	TRBV6-4	-	TRBJ1-1	CASSDSAGVTEAFF	TGTGCCAGCAGTGACTCGGCGGGGGTTACTGAAGCTTTCTTT
-	TRBV7-7	TRBD2	TRBJ2-1	CASSLIVGLAGYYNEQFF	TGTGCCAGCAGCTTAATTGTGGGACTAGCGGGGTATTACAATGAGCAGTTCTTC
-	TRBV7-9	-	TRBJ2-1	CASSLGAHNEQFF	TGTGCCAGCAGCTTAGGGGCCCACAATGAGCAGTTCTTC
-	TRBV7-9	-	TRBJ2-1	CASSPTIGQLYNEQFF	TGTGCCAGCAGCCCTACTATAGGACAGCTCTACAATGAGCAGTTCTTC
once	TRBV7-8	-	TRBJ2-2	CASTSVNRELFF	TGTGCCAGCACCTCGGTTAATAGGGAGCTGTTTTTT
-	TRBV11-2	TRBD2	TRBJ2-7	CASSTPGGFYEQYF	TGTGCCAGCAGCACCCCCGGGGGGTTCTACGAGCAGTACTTC
-	TRBV7-9	-	TRBJ2-2	CASSPPRGDTGELFF	TGTGCCAGCAGCCCCCCCAGGGGAGATACCGGGGAGCTGTTTTTT
-	TRBV2	TRBD1	TRBJ1-4	CASSGGTATNEKLFF	TGTGCCAGCAGTGGGGGGACAGCGACTAATGAAAAACTGTTTTTT
-	TRBV6-6	-	TRBJ2-7	CASSEDRFPYEQYF	TGTGCCAGCAGCGAAGACAGGTTTCCCTACGAGCAGTACTTC
once	TRBV6-5	-	TRBJ1-5	CASSYSIYSNQPQHF	TGTGCCAGCAGTTACAGCATATATAGCAATCAGCCCCAGCATTTT
-	TRBV4-2	-	TRBJ2-2	CASSQVGEVGELFF	TGTGCCAGCAGCCAAGTAGGGGAAGTCGGGGAGCTGTTTTTT
few	TRBV14	-	TRBJ2-7	CASSQGVSIAGRGHYEQYF	TGTGCCAGCAGCCAAGGTGTGAGTATCGCGGGCAGGGGCCACTACGAGCAGTACTTC
-	TRBV29-1	TRBD2	TRBJ2-3	CSVVGTSGGLSTDTQYF	TGCAGCGTTGTAGGGACTAGCGGGGGGCTCAGCACAGATACGCAGTATTTT
few	TRBV7-8	TRBD2	TRBJ2-1	CASKAGSRDEQFF	TGTGCCAGCAAAGCGGGATCACGCGATGAGCAGTTCTTC
-	TRBV4-1	-	TRBJ1-2	CASSQDQGVNYGYTF	TGCGCCAGCAGCCAAGACCAGGGTGTGAACTATGGCTACACCTTC
-	TRBV5-6	-	TRBJ1-5	CASSSGQLNQPQHF	TGTGCCAGCAGCTCCGGACAGCTAAATCAGCCCCAGCATTTT
-	TRBV11-1	-	TRBJ2-5	CASSLSSQAETQYF	TGTGCCAGCAGTCTGAGTAGCCAAGCAGAGACCCAGTACTTC
once	TRBV4-3	-	TRBJ1-2	CASSQVQGSYGYTF	TGCGCCAGCAGCCAAGTCCAGGGTTCCTATGGCTACACCTTC
-	TRBV7-3	-	TRBJ2-1	CASSFDSYNEQFF	TGTGCCAGCAGCTTTGACTCGTACAATGAGCAGTTCTTC
once	TRBV13	TRBD1	TRBJ1-2	CASSSDRGDGYTF	TGTGCCAGCAGCTCGGACAGGGGGGATGGCTACACCTTC
-	TRBV27	-	TRBJ2-3	CAASGGVTDTQYF	TGTGCTGCTTCGGGGGGCGTCACAGATACGCAGTATTTT
-	TRBV6-1	-	TRBJ1-5	CASSERVDQPQHF	TGTGCCAGCAGTGAACGAGTGGATCAGCCCCAGCATTTT
-	TRBV15	TRBD1	TRBJ2-2	CATSEDRGPGELFF	TGTGCCACCAGCGAGGACAGGGGCCCCGGGGAGCTGTTTTTT
-	TRBV14	TRBD1	TRBJ2-1	CASSRGQGGNNEQFF	TGTGCCAGCAGCCGGGGACAGGGGGGGAACAATGAGCAGTTCTTC
-	TRBV6-5	-	TRBJ2-3	CASSYSTREVDTQYF	TGTGCCAGCAGTTACTCGACCAGGGAAGTAGATACGCAGTATTTT
once	TRBV4-1	-	TRBJ1-2	CASSQDAWRVDGYTF	TGCGCCAGCAGCCAAGACGCGTGGAGGGTGGATGGCTACACCTTC
-	TRBV27	-	TRBJ2-7	CASSLGQGWGEQYF	TGTGCCAGCAGTTTAGGGCAGGGTTGGGGCGAGCAGTACTTC